The next 27 T cell receptor beta chains were all read from a single sample in a study of identical twins. TCRdb reprocessed the 5' RACE reads with MiXCR, giving one entry per CDR3 protein. The table shows 690,000 or so distinct CDR3 sequences, with 5.5% to 6.5% occurring only once. Material for sequencing was naive T cells sorted from blood. These receptors all stem from a man aged 18 to 35 in good health.

This clonotype occurred many times. One junction end disagrees with the germline gene, perhaps due to a read error. The gene calls are TRBV5-1 and TRBJ1-2; TRBD1 is a possible D gene (5 bases). The CDR3 length is 13 residues. Germline V lookup: CDR1 SGHRS, CDR2 YFSETQ. CDR3 region: CASSFTMSIGASF. The CDR3 nucleotides are TGCGCCAGCAGCTTTACGATGTCGATTGGGGCCAGCTTC.

This clonotype was detected many times. The chain has TRBV4-1 and TRBJ1-1; D is ambiguous. CDR3 length equals 12 residues. Trimming stripped 5 bases from V and 5 bases from J, with 9 bases between. Germline V gene lookup returns CDR1 MGHRA and CDR2 YSYEKL. The CDR3 coding sequence is TGCGCCAGCAGCGCCGCGAGGACTGAAGCTTTCTTT. Translating it yields CASSAARTEAFF.

Many counts were recorded for this clonotype. V and J are TRBV5-1 and TRBJ2-1, with 8 bases identical to TRBD2. Unmatched junction bases numbered 13, after V lost 6 bases and J lost 8 bases. CDR1 SGHRS and CDR2 YFSETQ come from the germline V gene. The CDR3 is made up of 15 amino acids. Here the CDR3 reads CASTYPGLGVDEQFF. CDR3 sequence (DNA): TGCGCCAGCACATACCCGGGACTAGGAGTTGATGAGCAGTTCTTC.

At least ten counts were recorded for this clonotype. V and J are TRBV4-2 and TRBJ2-3; D gene unclear. The V gene's germline CDR1 is LGHNA and CDR2 YNFKEQ. The CDR3 runs 17 residues. V lost 0 bases and J lost 2, with 15 bases in between. CDR3 bases: TGTGCCAGCAGCCAAGAGTCGGCCCGACCACCCACAGATACGCAGTATTTT. It codes for CASSQESARPPTDTQYF.

This clonotype came up many times. The chain uses TRBV29-1 and TRBJ2-7, with D possibly matching TRBD1 (6 bases). The CDR3 loop spans 13 amino acids. The germline CDR1 and CDR2 sequences are SQVTM and ANQGSEA. V was cut by 6 bases and J by 4 bases, with 16 bases left in between. CDR3 in DNA: TGCAGCGTGTTACAGGGCCGGGGTTACGAGCAGTACTTC. Translated, it gives CSVLQGRGYEQYF.

In its sample, this clonotype was seen many times. The rearrangement links TRBV10-3 to TRBJ2-7, with D perhaps assigned TRBD1 or TRBD2 (5 bases each). The germline V gene encodes CDR1 ENHRY and CDR2 SYGVKD. Trimming removed 0 bases at V and 2 bases at J, with 14 bases between. The CDR3 is made up of 16 amino acids. CDR3 coding DNA: TGTGCCATCAGTGAGTCAGGTGGGGACGGAACCTACGAGCAGTACTTC. This translates into CAISESGGDGTYEQYF.

This clonotype appeared a few times. V gene TRBV3-1 combines with J gene TRBJ2-3; the D is unclear. The germline V gene encodes CDR1 LGHDT and CDR2 YNNKEL (reference sequence). The CDR3 runs to 16 residues. With 4 bases removed from V and 10 bases from J, the gap between germline ends came to 24 bases. CDR3 DNA: TGTGCCAGCAGCCGACTTTTAGCACTGGGCCCGGGTGCGCAGTATTTT. Its protein is CASSRLLALGPGAQYF.

At least ten counts were recorded for this clonotype. The chain joins TRBV20-1 to TRBJ1-5, with D tentatively TRBD1 (5 bases). This CDR3 spans 15 amino acids. V was trimmed by 0 bases and J by 1 base, leaving 10 bases between them. Germline V gene lookup returns CDR1 DFQATT and CDR2 SNEGSKA (reference sequence). The chain's CDR3 is CSARDPGRSNQPQHF. For the CDR3, the DNA is TGCAGTGCTAGAGACCCGGGACGGAGCAATCAGCCCCAGCATTTT.

The gene calls are TRBV3-1 and TRBJ2-3, with D maybe TRBD2 (6 bases). Germline V gives CDR1 LGHDT, CDR2 YNNKEL (reference sequence). The CDR3 consists of 17 residues. The V end was cut by 1 base, the J end by 4 bases, with 18 bases between. The CDR3 DNA is TGTGCCAGCAGCCAAGTCGCGATCGGGAGTGGATCAGATACGCAGTATTTT. Protein product: CASSQVAIGSGSDTQYF.

This clonotype has at least ten counts. The CDR3 reads CSARLMSEQFF. CDR3 nucleotides: TGCAGTGCTAGGTTGATGAGTGAGCAGTTCTTC. V and J are TRBV20-1 and TRBJ2-1; D gene ambiguous. CDR1 DFQATT and CDR2 SNEGSKA come from the germline V gene (reference sequence). The CDR3 spans 11 residues. The ends were cut back, 3 bases at V and 9 bases at J, with 9 bases in the middle.

The chain uses TRBV7-2 and TRBJ2-1; the D is unclear. The CDR3 is 12 residues long. Deletions cut 8 bases from V and 3 bases from J, with 8 bases between. Germline V lookup: CDR1 SGHTA, CDR2 FQGNSA. CDR3 nucleotide sequence: TGTGCCAGCCAGAACTACTACAATGAGCAGTTCTTC. Translated, it gives CASQNYYNEQFF.

A few counts support this clonotype. This rearrangement joins TRBV27 to TRBJ1-5; D remains ambiguous. The CDR3 totals 13 residues. The V end lost 1 base, the J end lost 3 bases, and 4 bases lay between the germline ends. Germline-derived CDR1 and CDR2 are MNHEY and SMNVEV (reference sequence). The CDR3, as DNA: TGTGCCAGCAGTTTATGGGCCAATCAGCCCCAGCATTTT. Protein product: CASSLWANQPQHF.

This clonotype has ten or more counts. The rearrangement joins TRBV12-3 or TRBV12-4 to TRBJ2-2; possibly TRBD2 for D (6 bases). The length of the CDR3 is 15 residues. V lost 5 bases and J lost 7, with 17 bases in between. The CDR3 region is CASSPSAGQGGELFF. In DNA, the CDR3 is TGTGCCAGCAGTCCCTCAGCGGGTCAGGGCGGGGAGCTGTTTTTT.

The gene calls are TRBV10-2 and TRBJ2-1, with a tentative D call TRBD1 (5 bases). The V end was cut by 7 bases, the J end by 4 bases, with 20 bases between. Germline loops: CDR1 WSHSY, CDR2 SAAADI. The CDR3 extends over 16 amino acids. CDR3 protein: CASTLIFRVGYNEQFF. The CDR3 region has the DNA TGCGCCAGCACTTTAATATTCAGGGTTGGGTACAATGAGCAGTTCTTC.

This clonotype was detected ten times or more. The V and J genes are TRBV7-8 and TRBJ1-3, with D perhaps matching TRBD1 (5 bases). V was cut by 5 bases and J by 1 base, with 15 bases left in between. This CDR3 has 16 residues. CDR1 SGHVS and CDR2 FQNEAQ come from the germline V gene. The DNA of the CDR3 is TGTGCCAGCAGCGTGGGGACGGCGAAATCTGGAAACACCATATATTTT. It translates to CASSVGTAKSGNTIYF.

This clonotype was counted at least ten times. V and J are TRBV3-1 and TRBJ1-6; D may be TRBD1 (6 bases). The CDR3 totals 14 residues. The ends were cut back, 5 bases at V and 11 bases at J, with 16 bases in the middle. CDR1 and CDR2 from the germline V gene are LGHDT and YNNKEL (reference sequence). The CDR3 region has the DNA TGTGCCAGCAGCTTCGAGGGCAGGGGTCCACCCCTCCACTTT. Translated: CASSFEGRGPPLHF.

The gene calls are TRBV10-3 and TRBJ2-1; 12 bases fit TRBD2. After removal of 10 bases from V and 6 bases from J, the junction contained 10 bases not matched to a gene. Looked up from germline, CDR1 is ENHRY and CDR2 is SYGVKD. CDR3 length equals 15 residues. This chain's CDR3 is CATGALAGGRNEQFF. CDR3 DNA: TGTGCCACAGGGGCACTAGCGGGAGGACGCAATGAGCAGTTCTTC.

The V call is TRBV7-3, the J call TRBJ2-7; D is tentatively TRBD1 or TRBD2 (5 bases each). The CDR3 covers 14 residues. CDR1 SGHTA and CDR2 FQGTGA come from the germline V gene. The germline V and J ends were trimmed by 8 bases and 1 base, with 15 bases remaining between them. The CDR3: CASAPGTASYEQYF. CDR3 coding DNA: TGTGCCAGCGCCCCCGGGACGGCGTCCTACGAGCAGTACTTC.

The rearrangement uses TRBV20-1 and TRBJ2-2; D not resolved. The V gene lost 6 bases and the J gene lost 4 bases, with 15 bases spanning the gap. Germline lookup yields CDR1 DFQATT and CDR2 SNEGSKA (reference sequence). This CDR3 has 14 amino acids. CDR3 residues: CSAPLAKATGELFF. The CDR3 coding sequence is TGCAGTGCCCCTCTGGCGAAGGCCACCGGGGAGCTGTTTTTT.

Only a few counts were recorded for this clonotype. V is TRBV12-3 or TRBV12-4 and J is TRBJ1-3; perhaps TRBD1 as D (5 bases). V was shortened by 5 bases and J by 3 bases, with 17 bases between the two germline ends. This CDR3 is built from 16 residues. The CDR3 region has the DNA TGTGCCAGCAGTCCGCCGACAGTCCCAGTTGGAAACACCATATATTTT. Translating it yields CASSPPTVPVGNTIYF.

In this sample, this clonotype turned up a few times. The rearrangement uses TRBV3-1 and TRBJ2-1; D uncertain. Germline lookup yields CDR1 LGHDT and CDR2 YNNKEL (reference sequence). This CDR3 has 14 residues. V gave up 4 bases and J gave up 9 bases, with 16 bases separating them. CDR3 protein: CASSRVAPVGEQFF. CDR3 DNA: TGTGCCAGCAGCCGCGTTGCTCCTGTGGGTGAGCAGTTCTTC.

The table lists this clonotype with many counts. The V gene is TRBV5-1, the J gene TRBJ1-1; possible D gene TRBD1, 5 bases. V lost 0 bases and J lost 3, with 9 bases in between. CDR3 length: 14 amino acids. Germline V gene lookup returns CDR1 SGHRS and CDR2 YFSETQ. CDR3 sequence (DNA): TGCGCCAGCAGCTTGGTGCGGGGCGACACTGAAGCTTTCTTT. Its translation is CASSLVRGDTEAFF.

Many counts were recorded for this clonotype. This chain joins TRBV7-2 and TRBJ1-1; TRBD1 matches at 10 bases. The ends lost 0 bases at V and 10 bases at J; junction bases unmatched: 11. Germline lookup yields CDR1 SGHTA and CDR2 FQGNSA. The CDR3 sequence is 16 residues long. In DNA form, the CDR3 reads TGTGCCAGCAGCTTAGCCATAACCGGGACAGGGGATCGAGCTTTCTTT. The encoded protein is CASSLAITGTGDRAFF.

The table lists this clonotype with many counts. V is TRBV20-1 and J is TRBJ2-4, with TRBD2 identical over 8 bases. CDR1 and CDR2 (germline): DFQATT, SNEGSKA (reference sequence). J lost 4 bases, V lost 3 bases, and 2 bases had no gene match. The CDR3 contains 13 residues. The CDR3 nucleotides are TGCAGTGCTAGCGGGAGGGAGAAAAACATTCAGTACTTC. This sequence encodes CSASGREKNIQYF.

This clonotype was seen more than once but under ten times. The rearrangement joins TRBV7-2 to TRBJ1-1; 8 bases map to TRBD1. CDR3 length equals 14 residues. V lost 5 bases to trimming and J lost 3 bases; unmatched junction nucleotides: 5. Germline CDR1 and CDR2: SGHTA and FQGNSA. CDR3 coding DNA: TGTGCCAGCAGCCTCCAGGGACAGGACACTGAAGCTTTCTTT. Translating it yields CASSLQGQDTEAFF.

This clonotype was recorded many times. V is TRBV3-1 and J is TRBJ2-5; TRBD1 matches at 8 bases. With 7 bases clipped from V and 2 bases from J, the junction kept 6 bases outside the gene matches. Germline CDR1 is LGHDT and CDR2 is YNNKEL (reference sequence). The CDR3 has 14 amino acids. The CDR3 DNA reads TGTGCCAGCACTGCTTGGGACAGGCAAGAGACCCAGTACTTC. Residues: CASTAWDRQETQYF.

A word on this clonotype: Since no conserved phenylalanine or tryptophan closes the CDR3, a read error is the likely cause. The chain recombines TRBV7-8 with TRBJ2-3, with TRBD2 identical over 11 bases. V lost 7 bases to trimming and J lost 2 bases; unmatched junction nucleotides: 8. There are 16 residues in the CDR3. From germline, CDR1 is SGHVS and CDR2 FQNEAQ. CDR3 nucleotides: TGTGCCAGCACGGGACTAGCGGTTCCATCCACAGATACGCAGTATATT. Translation gives CASTGLAVPSTDTQYI.